This T cell receptor (beta chain) was captured in a study of cytomegalovirus exposure and HLA in healthy donors. About the study: There were nearly 120 million unique TCR beta sequences, drawn from about 179 million T cells, in an earlier analysis.

As regards this clone: No antigen is known for it.

Study observations and caveats: The CMV antigen specificity of a few CMV-associated chains was confirmed through in vitro analysis. As was reported, the classifier diagnosed cytomegalovirus status with high specificity and sensitivity. A link between a missense DCLRE1C variant and TCR beta V- and J-gene trimming emerged from a later analysis.

The CDR3 covers 12 residues. Germline lookup yields CDR1 SQVTM and CDR2 ANQGSEA. V lost 2 bases, J lost 11 bases, and 15 bases lay in between. The PCR made use of 60 Vbeta and 13 Jbeta primers. TCRdb keeps only in-frame clones here, not all; method: immunoSEQ multiplex PCR. In the table there are a few hundred thousand clones, about 75% of which are singletons. The rearrangement joins TRBV29-1 to TRBJ2-5; D might be TRBD1 (6 bases). The origin of this receptor is a woman aged 30 to 39 in good health and CMV-seronegative. Material: PBMCs. CDR3 in amino acids: CSVEIGAGEQYF. In DNA, the CDR3 is TGCAGCGTTGAAATTGGGGCAGGGGAGCAGTACTTC.